This section outlines one T cell receptor (beta chain) sequence together with its context. No cognate antigen has been identified for it. Per-base qualities were not stored, and no clone one base away is much larger. Whole blood was collected in K2EDTA tubes by collaborating institutions according to the institutions' own protocols. For TCRbeta analysis, collaborator samples were shipped as frozen whole blood, as isolated PBMCs, or as DNA extracted from either sample type. This sample is part of a study of blood T cell repertoires in COVID-19 (dated by TCRdb to the early 2020s). Describing the broader study: Samples from collaborators originated in the United States, Italy and Spain and spanned both the acute and convalescent phases of COVID-19. Deeply sampled blood TCRbeta repertoires from subjects exposed to, actively infected with, or recovered from COVID-19 were included in the dataset. A freely available public database, intended as a resource for researchers studying the immune response to SARS-CoV-2, is where the repertoires were released. The material from the prospective study consisted of cDNA or gDNA derived from T cells, B-cell-depleted T cells, or PBMCs. The samples were drawn from two sources: the first 160 participants of the ongoing ImmuneRACE study, and 950 to 1,500 subjects contributed by 6 global collaborators. Nearly every sample came with metadata listing a de-identified subject ID, COVID-19 status, age in years and sex. Where HLA class I and class II types were available, the types were taken from metadata supplied by the sample provider, not from assay-based typing. The study at large found these results: The quantity of clinical and demographic metadata differed by source and by participant and was supplied without curation.

The CDR3 runs 13 amino acids, cysteine and phenylalanine included. Left in the record is the CDR3 DNA by itself, 39 bases read in frame from the first base. The germline V gene (reference sequence) gives CDR1 as GTSNPN and CDR2 as SVGIG. Trimming removed 3 bases from V and 3 bases from J, leaving 8 bases between the germline ends. TCRbeta CDR3 regions were amplified from genomic DNA using the immunoSEQ Assay, a bias-controlled multiplex PCR. From the authors' description of their analysis: The number of nucleated cells in each sample was estimated from the amplification of reference gene primers within the assay. Sequence reads were collapsed and filtered to measure the absolute abundance of every unique TCRbeta CDR3 rearrangement. For each sample, productive Simpson clonality was calculated as the square root of Simpson's diversity index over productive rearrangements. TCRdb re-hosts the immuneACCESS table, in-frame sequences only. Its copies lack some clones; in the studies checked, an unresolved V gene accounts for under half of them, and the cause for the rest is not known. The V and J calls and clone size were taken over from that table, and D and trimming were inferred from the DNA. Within this sample are 150,000 to 170,000 clones, with just under 85% of them counted one time only. Clones ranked in the top ten supply less than 30% of the sample.

The receptor was derived from a woman in her sixties with acute or convalescent COVID-19. The sample consisted of peripheral blood. The chain is made from TRBV30 and TRBJ1-4; no D gene can be assigned with confidence. The nucleotides are TGTGCCTGGAGCCGGGTGGCTAATGAAAAACTGTTTTTT. Its translation reads: CAWSRVANEKLFF. Reference TRBV30 and TRBJ1-4 proteins supply the regions before and after the CDR3; the full variable domain is: SQTIHQWPATLVQPVGSPLSLECTVEGTSNPNLYWYRQAAGRGLQLLFYSVGIGQISSEVPQNLSASRPQDRQFILSSKKLLLSDSGFYLCAWSRVANEKLFFGSGTQLSVL.